A single sample is the source of the 20 T cell receptor beta chains below, sequenced in a study of T-cell reconstitution after alpha-beta-depleted transplantation in children. Library preparation (for TCRbeta) was performed with unique molecular identifiers. TCRdb redid the calling of the PCR reads with MiXCR, one entry per CDR3 protein. This sample has 360,000 or so distinct CDR3 sequences; just over 20% occur once, and the top ten carry 3% to 4.5%. The sample in question was PBMCs from the stem cell graft donor, obtained from the stem cell graft. The source of these receptors is a human donor who donated a stem cell graft to a child with acute myeloid leukemia.

In this sample, this clonotype turned up many times. This chain connects TRBV10-2 to TRBJ1-4; D perhaps matches TRBD1 (6 bases). The germline V gene has CDR1 WSHSY and CDR2 SAAADI. V dropped 3 bases and J dropped 7 bases, with 15 bases sitting between them. This CDR3 is 15 amino acids long. CDR3 in DNA: TGCGCCAGCAGTGAACTCGAGGACAGTGGTGAAAAACTGTTTTTT. Amino acids: CASSELEDSGEKLFF.

Only a few counts were recorded for this clonotype. CDR3 nucleotides: TGTGCCAGCAGTTACTTCGGGAGCGGGAGTGGTGATACGCAGTATTTT. This gives the protein CASSYFGSGSGDTQYF. The chain links TRBV6-5 to TRBJ2-3, with TRBD2 matching 8 bases. The germline gives CDR1 MNHEY, CDR2 SVGAGI. The CDR3 totals 16 residues. After removal of 1 base from V and 6 bases from J, the junction contained 9 bases not matched to a gene.

V and J are TRBV29-1 and TRBJ2-3; D uncertain. Germline V gene lookup returns CDR1 SQVTM and CDR2 ANQGSEA. This CDR3 is 14 amino acids long. Trimming removed 0 bases from V and 6 bases from J, with 13 bases in between. The CDR3 bases are TGCAGCGTTGAAGATCCCAGCCCAAGGGATACGCAGTATTTT. It encodes CSVEDPSPRDTQYF.

This clonotype has just a few counts. The J gene is TRBJ2-7, the V gene TRBV15; 7 bases map to TRBD1. Germline V lookup: CDR1 LNHNV, CDR2 YYDKDF (reference sequence). The CDR3 is 15 amino acids. Trimming cost V 0 bases and J 2 bases; bases outside gene matches: 4. In DNA, the CDR3 is TGTGCCACCAGCAGAGATCTGACAGGGACCTACGAGCAGTACTTC. This encodes CATSRDLTGTYEQYF.

This clonotype was detected ten times or more. V is TRBV5-1 and J is TRBJ1-1; D remains ambiguous. Germline V gene data show CDR1 as SGHRS and CDR2 as YFSETQ. Trimming took off 0 bases at V and 4 bases at J, with 13 bases between the two ends. The CDR3 sequence is 15 residues long. The CDR3 region is CASSLGGTRATEAFF. DNA for the CDR3: TGCGCCAGCAGCTTGGGAGGAACTAGGGCCACTGAAGCTTTCTTT.

This clonotype came up a few times. The gene calls are TRBV29-1 and TRBJ2-3, with 9 positions matching TRBD1. The V segment lost 1 base and the J segment 5 bases; nucleotides outside the gene matches: 7. The CDR3 is 15 amino acids. From germline, CDR1 is SQVTM and CDR2 ANQGSEA. CDR3 in amino acids: CSVEGTGGWEDTQYF. The CDR3, as DNA: TGCAGCGTTGAAGGTACAGGGGGCTGGGAAGATACGCAGTATTTT.

The table lists this clonotype with a count of one. The chain links TRBV6-2 or TRBV6-3 to TRBJ2-7, with a weak D call TRBD2 (5 bases). Germline loops: CDR1 MNHEY, CDR2 SVGEGT. Trimming left V 2 bases short and J 2 bases short, with 10 bases between. The CDR3 has 14 residues. The DNA of the CDR3 is TGTGCCAGCAGTTACCAGCGGACCCCCTACGAGCAGTACTTC. It is translated as CASSYQRTPYEQYF.

The chain couples TRBV12-3 or TRBV12-4 to TRBJ2-7; D ambiguous. Trimming cost V 6 bases and J 4 bases, with 16 bases left between them. The CDR3 totals 14 residues. The DNA for the CDR3 is TGTGCCAGCAGCCGGACCCCTCCGTGGTACGAGCAGTACTTC. This gives the protein CASSRTPPWYEQYF.

This clonotype was counted once. V gene TRBV20-1 combines with J gene TRBJ1-4; possible D gene TRBD1, 5 bases. The CDR3 has 14 amino acids. Germline CDR1 reads DFQATT; CDR2 reads SNEGSKA (reference sequence). V was pared by 5 bases and J by 6 bases, with 16 bases between. In DNA form, the CDR3 reads TGCAGTGCTTTCCCCAGGGTGGGGGATGAAAAACTGTTTTTT. Its protein is CSAFPRVGDEKLFF.

This clonotype was counted at least ten times. V usage is TRBV20-1 and J usage is TRBJ2-7; 9 positions agree with TRBD2. Trimming removed 6 bases from V and 0 bases from J; junction bases left unmatched: 3. The germline V gene has CDR1 DFQATT and CDR2 SNEGSKA (reference sequence). The CDR3 extends over 13 amino acids. The DNA for the CDR3 is TGCAGTGCGCCTAGCGGGAACTCCTACGAGCAGTACTTC. Translated, it gives CSAPSGNSYEQYF.

The chain uses TRBV24-1 and TRBJ2-2; tentative D call: TRBD2 (5 bases). V shed 9 bases and J shed 5 bases, with 9 bases lying between them. The CDR3 runs to 12 residues. Germline V gene lookup returns CDR1 KGHDR and CDR2 SFDVKD. CDR3 DNA sequence: TGTGCCACCCGCGGCGGGACCGGGGAGCTGTTTTTT. It is translated as CATRGGTGELFF.

This clonotype was picked up many times. The chain recombines TRBV7-2 with TRBJ2-2; D gene unclear. Germline lookup yields CDR1 SGHTA and CDR2 FQGNSA. The CDR3 has 13 amino acids. Trimming left V 5 bases short and J 6 bases short, with 10 bases between. The CDR3 is CASSPQTPGELFF. In DNA form, the CDR3 reads TGTGCCAGCAGCCCCCAGACCCCCGGGGAGCTGTTTTTT.

The rearrangement joins TRBV6-1 to TRBJ1-2; a weak D match, TRBD1 (6 bases). V was trimmed by 5 bases and J by 0 bases, leaving 13 bases between them. Germline V gives CDR1 MNHNS, CDR2 SASEGT. CDR3 size: 15 residues. The CDR3 nucleotides read TGTGCCAGCAGTCAGGGGAGCCAGGCTAACTATGGCTACACCTTC. Protein product: CASSQGSQANYGYTF.

J is TRBJ2-7 and V is TRBV5-1, with D possibly matching TRBD2 (5 bases). Germline V lookup: CDR1 SGHRS, CDR2 YFSETQ. The CDR3 is 12 amino acids. V was clipped by 0 bases and J by 5 bases, with 6 bases between them. The CDR3: CASSLDGNEQYF. The CDR3 DNA reads as TGCGCCAGCAGCTTGGACGGGAACGAGCAGTACTTC.

The V and J genes are TRBV4-1 and TRBJ2-7, with D perhaps TRBD2 (5 bases). Germline assignment: CDR1 MGHRA and CDR2 YSYEKL. The germline V and J ends were trimmed by 2 bases and 4 bases, with 15 bases remaining between them. There are 15 residues in the CDR3. The CDR3 reads CASSQPSRGQYEQYF. The CDR3 bases are TGCGCCAGCAGCCAACCATCCCGAGGGCAGTACGAGCAGTACTTC.

The chain joins TRBV19 to TRBJ2-2, with D possibly being TRBD1 or TRBD2 (5 bases each). The V and J ends lost 7 bases and 2 bases respectively, with 14 bases between them. The CDR3 runs to 15 residues. In germline, CDR1 is LNHDA, CDR2 SQIVND (reference sequence). The CDR3, as DNA: TGTGCCAGTACGGGACGGAACTATAACACCGGGGAGCTGTTTTTT. This codes for CASTGRNYNTGELFF.

This clonotype was counted only a few times. The chain employs TRBV7-3 and TRBJ2-1, with D possibly being TRBD1 (5 bases). The V end lost 5 bases, the J end lost 4 bases, and 12 bases lay between the germline ends. CDR1 and CDR2 from the germline V gene are SGHTA and FQGTGA. There are 14 residues in the CDR3. The CDR3 region is CASSPLAGYNEQFF. For the CDR3, the DNA is TGTGCCAGCAGCCCTCTCGCAGGGTACAATGAGCAGTTCTTC.

The V and J genes are TRBV4-1 and TRBJ2-7; 7 bases are shared with TRBD1. The CDR3 has 14 amino acids. Trimming removed 2 bases from V and 2 bases from J; junction bases left unmatched: 3. Germline CDR1 is MGHRA and CDR2 is YSYEKL. CDR3 region: CASSQHQGAYEQYF. The CDR3 coding sequence is TGCGCCAGCAGCCAACATCAGGGGGCCTACGAGCAGTACTTC.

The chain is built from TRBV7-2 and TRBJ2-2; the D is unclear. The CDR3 spans 14 residues. Trimming removed 0 bases from V and 5 bases from J, with 7 bases in between. Germline CDR1 is SGHTA and CDR2 is FQGNSA. CDR3 region: CASSLASSTGELFF. CDR3 DNA sequence: TGTGCCAGCAGCTTAGCGTCATCAACCGGGGAGCTGTTTTTT.

The chain couples TRBV6-1 to TRBJ1-1; 7 positions match TRBD1. Trimming cost V 5 bases and J 5 bases; bases outside gene matches: 8. CDR3 length: 14 amino acids. Germline V CDR1 and CDR2: MNHNS, SASEGT. The CDR3 loop is CASSQRQGGTEAFF. Written as DNA, the CDR3 is TGTGCCAGCAGTCAACGACAGGGCGGGACTGAAGCTTTCTTT.